Below are 16 T cell receptor beta chains sequenced from a single sample in a study of T-cell memory formation after mild COVID-19. MiXCR, applied by TCRdb to the 5' RACE reads, yields one record per CDR3 protein. The data show 250,000 or so distinct CDR3 sequences, with over 15% seen just once and approximately 22% held by the top ten. The specimen was PBMCs or a T cell subset sorted from them (not recorded which). These receptors came from a man in his late teens or twenties who had mild COVID-19 (a few samples of this study predate the infection). Cell type and time point are not known.

This clonotype was detected a few times. The genes are TRBV6-2 or TRBV6-3 and TRBJ2-2; unclear D gene. The V and J ends lost 2 bases and 1 base respectively, with 14 bases between them. Germline-derived CDR1 and CDR2 are MNHEY and SVGEGT. The CDR3 has 17 amino acids. The CDR3 DNA sequence: TGTGCCAGCAGTTACGGGCGTCCCGGGCTGAACACCGGGGAGCTGTTTTTT. It yields the protein CASSYGRPGLNTGELFF.

The chain couples TRBV7-9 to TRBJ1-1; D not certain. With 5 bases removed from V and 1 base from J, the gap between germline ends came to 8 bases. Germline V gene data show CDR1 as SEHNR and CDR2 as FQNEAQ (reference sequence). The CDR3 covers 13 residues. CDR3 DNA: TGTGCCAGCAGCGTCCGACAGAACACTGAAGCTTTCTTT. Its protein is CASSVRQNTEAFF.

This chain joins TRBV7-2 and TRBJ2-1; 8 bases agree with TRBD1. CDR3 length: 14 residues. The V segment lost 5 bases and the J segment 8 bases; nucleotides outside the gene matches: 8. The germline CDR1 and CDR2 sequences are SGHTA and FQGNSA. The chain's CDR3 is CASSRTGLLDEQFF. The CDR3 DNA sequence: TGTGCCAGCAGCCGGACAGGGCTGCTCGATGAGCAGTTCTTC.

This clonotype has at least ten counts. The rearrangement uses TRBV5-1 and TRBJ1-1; D is perhaps TRBD1 (6 bases). V dropped 0 bases and J dropped 3 bases, with 12 bases sitting between them. The CDR3 is 15 amino acids. In germline, CDR1 is SGHRS, CDR2 YFSETQ. CDR3 loop: CASSLVTSGDTEAFF. Written as DNA, the CDR3 is TGCGCCAGCAGCTTGGTGACATCAGGGGACACTGAAGCTTTCTTT.

This clonotype occurred a few times. The V and J genes are TRBV24-1 and TRBJ2-7, with D perhaps TRBD2 (5 bases). This CDR3 has 13 amino acids. Germline V gene lookup returns CDR1 KGHDR and CDR2 SFDVKD. V was shortened by 8 bases and J by 7 bases, with 17 bases between the two germline ends. The CDR3 sequence: CATMAPGVKEQYF. The CDR3 nucleotides read TGTGCCACCATGGCCCCCGGGGTAAAGGAGCAGTACTTC.

This clonotype was detected only a few times. The V call is TRBV7-9, the J call TRBJ2-7; weak D call: TRBD2 (6 bases). From germline, CDR1 is SEHNR and CDR2 FQNEAQ (reference sequence). This CDR3 is 15 amino acids long. V lost 5 bases and J lost 1, with 15 bases in between. DNA for the CDR3: TGTGCCAGCAGCGGCGCCGGGAGCAGTTCCTACGAGCAGTACTTC. Translating gives CASSGAGSSSYEQYF.

In this sample, this clonotype turned up once. V usage is TRBV30 and J usage is TRBJ2-5, with D unresolved. Trimming took 2 bases from V and 6 from J, leaving 13 bases between them. CDR1 is GTSNPN and CDR2 is SVGIG in the germline V gene (reference sequence). This CDR3 is built from 13 residues. CDR3 region: CAWSNADLKTQYF. The CDR3 nucleotides are TGTGCCTGGAGTAATGCAGATTTAAAGACCCAGTACTTC.

This clonotype is termed medium-sized. For the CDR3, the DNA is TGTGCCAGCAGTTTGGGACTAGGGTTCGATACGCAGTATTTT. Its protein product is CASSLGLGFDTQYF. The chain has TRBV12-3 or TRBV12-4 and TRBJ2-3, with 8 bases that match TRBD2. The length of the CDR3 is 14 residues. V shed 3 bases and J 6 bases; nucleotides not matched to a gene: 5.

This chain uses TRBV10-3 with TRBJ1-4, with D perhaps TRBD1 (6 bases). V was clipped by 1 base and J by 1 base, with 10 bases between them. Germline V gives CDR1 ENHRY, CDR2 SYGVKD. The length of the CDR3 is 16 residues. CDR3 nucleotide sequence: TGTGCCATCAGTGAGTTACGAGGGGGAACTAATGAAAAACTGTTTTTT. Its translation: CAISELRGGTNEKLFF.

This chain uses TRBV6-6 with TRBJ1-1; the D gene is possibly TRBD1 (6 bases). Germline loops: CDR1 MNHNY, CDR2 SVGAGI (reference sequence). The length of the CDR3 is 16 residues. V lost 6 bases to trimming and J lost 1 base, with 18 bases between them. DNA of the CDR3: TGTGCCAGCAGCCACTGGGGGCCGGGGCGGAACACTGAAGCTTTCTTT. Encoded protein: CASSHWGPGRNTEAFF.

V and J are TRBV15 and TRBJ1-2; D gene ambiguous. The CDR3 runs to 16 residues. V lost 1 base, J lost 0 bases, and 12 bases lay in between. Per germline, CDR1 LNHNV and CDR2 YYDKDF (reference sequence). CDR3 DNA: TGTGCCACCAGCAGAGGAAGGGTTACTACTAACTATGGCTACACCTTC. Its protein product is CATSRGRVTTNYGYTF. The entire variable domain, with the rest obtained from reference TRBV15 and TRBJ1-2, is as follows: DAMVIQNPRYQVTQFGKPVTLSCSQTLNHNVMYWYQQKSSQAPKLLFHYYDKDFNNEADTPDNFQSRRPNTSFCFLDIRSPGLGDTAMYLCATSRGRVTTNYGYTFGSGTRLTVV.

The V and J genes are TRBV7-3 and TRBJ2-3; D might be TRBD1 or TRBD2, each matching 5 bases. V lost 5 bases and J lost 5, with 14 bases in between. CDR3 length equals 14 residues. Germline values: CDR1 SGHTA, CDR2 FQGTGA. CDR3 in amino acids: CASSPDGGEDTQYF. The CDR3 DNA sequence: TGTGCCAGCAGCCCCGATGGGGGAGAAGATACGCAGTATTTT.

This clonotype was counted a few times. The chain uses TRBV5-1 and TRBJ2-2; 10 nucleotides align to TRBD1. The CDR3 extends over 16 amino acids. Unmatched junction bases numbered 9, after V lost 3 bases and J lost 7 bases. Germline-derived CDR1 and CDR2 are SGHRS and YFSETQ. In nucleotides, the CDR3 is TGCGCCAGCAGCTCCCAGACAGGGGGCACCATCGGGGAGCTGTTTTTT. The encoded protein is CASSSQTGGTIGELFF. Drawing the rest from reference TRBV5-1 and TRBJ2-2, the complete variable domain is KAGVTQTPRYLIKTRGQQVTLSCSPISGHRSVSWYQQTPGQGLQFLFEYFSETQRNKGNFPGRFSGRQFSNSRSEMNVSTLELGDSALYLCASSSQTGGTIGELFFGEGSRLTVL.

V and J are TRBV29-1 and TRBJ2-5; D gene uncertain. Deletions cut 3 bases from V and 0 bases from J, with 8 bases between. The CDR3 is made up of 13 amino acids. CDR1 is SQVTM and CDR2 is ANQGSEA in the germline V gene. The CDR3 region is CSVDGVHQETQYF. CDR3 bases: TGCAGCGTTGACGGAGTACACCAAGAGACCCAGTACTTC.

The chain uses TRBV15 and TRBJ2-5; TRBD1 aligns across 8 bases. This CDR3 region has 16 residues. Losses at the gene ends were 0 bases for V and 5 bases for J; bases not matched to a gene: 8. Germline V gene lookup returns CDR1 LNHNV and CDR2 YYDKDF (reference sequence). The CDR3: CATSRDSGGAGETQYF. The CDR3 DNA sequence: TGTGCCACCAGCAGAGATTCAGGGGGCGCCGGGGAGACCCAGTACTTC.

This clonotype was seen a few times. This rearrangement joins TRBV29-1 to TRBJ2-3; 8 bases align to TRBD1. Trimming removed 6 bases from V and 5 bases from J; junction bases left unmatched: 16. This CDR3 comprises 16 residues. CDR1 SQVTM and CDR2 ANQGSEA come from the germline V gene. CDR3 region: CSVDLPETGAGDTQYF. CDR3 nucleotide sequence: TGCAGCGTGGACCTTCCGGAGACAGGGGCCGGAGATACGCAGTATTTT.